Sequencing of this T cell receptor beta chain was carried out in a study of blood T cell repertoires in COVID-19. Study context: Nucleic acid was either cDNA or gDNA, and it came from T cells, B-cell-depleted T cells, or PBMCs.

The V gene end was trimmed by 2 bases and the J gene end by 2 bases; junction bases not matched to a gene: 5. This CDR3 has 15 residues. Looked up from germline, CDR1 is SGHTA and CDR2 is FQGTGA. Per the authors' pipeline: Using reference gene primer amplification, nucleated cell counts were estimated. Libraries were prepared by immunoSEQ multiplex PCR; TCRdb keeps only in-frame clonotypes and omits some of them. The V and J calls and clone size come from that table; D and trimming were worked out from the DNA. The sample records about 300,000 clones, 65% to 90% being singletons. Individuals drawn from about two dozen US areas were about 18 to 95 years old. Recovered status in Cohort 3 required two negative PCRs, clearance, or symptom resolution.

The sequencing input was PBMCs or T cells enriched from blood (not recorded which). The chain has TRBV7-3 and TRBJ2-7; the match to TRBD2 covers 8 bases. The sequence was obtained from a woman in her late teens or twenties who had recovered from COVID-19. CDR3 nucleotides: TGTGCCAGCAGCTTAGGATCGGGGGGGCCCTACGAGCAGTACTTC. Translated, it gives CASSLGSGGPYEQYF.